This T cell receptor (beta chain) was sequenced for a study of T cells after posttransplantation cyclophosphamide. In its sample, this clone was seen once. Its cognate antigen is unknown. This CDR3 spans 12 amino acids. V lost 5 bases and J lost 6, with 11 bases in between. Germline V CDR1 and CDR2: SGHAT, FQDESV (reference sequence). Profiling relied on immunoSEQ multiplex PCR, and the TCRdb table lists in-frame clones only, not all of them. Of tens of thousands of clones in the sample, approximately 71% were seen once. The study, taken as a whole, reports: TRB clonality was highly associated with recipient CMV seropositivity and reactivation. Tissue-infiltrating T cells from skin or gut overlapped little with blood T cells.

The TCR sequence derives from a woman in her sixties or seventies in good health, CMV-negative, and a related stem cell transplant donor. V and J are TRBV11-1 and TRBJ2-7; D call uncertain. Specimen: memory CD4+ T cells sorted from PBMCs. The CDR3 spells CASSPSLREQYF. In DNA form, the CDR3 reads TGTGCCAGCAGCCCCTCTCTCCGCGAGCAGTACTTC.